This TCR beta chain was captured by sequencing in a study of CD8+CD57+ T cells in acquired aplastic anemia. Germline lookup yields CDR1 SGDLS and CDR2 YYNGEE. The CDR3 covers 13 residues. The V gene lost 0 bases and the J gene lost 4 bases, with 7 bases spanning the gap. This clonotype was recorded many times. The TCR beta profiling, which covered VDJ combination and CDR3 sequence, was carried out using genomic DNA as the template. One entry per CDR3 protein results from TCRdb running MiXCR on the reads. This sample yields about 81,000 distinct CDR3 sequences, of which approximately 46% are seen a single time; 60% to 75% belongs to the top ten.

This receptor was identified in a human donor in good health, serving as a control. Sequencing was carried out using sorted CD4+, CD8+, or CD8+CD57+ T cells (not recorded which) from PBMCs. V usage is TRBV9 and J usage is TRBJ1-1; unclear D gene. The CDR3 DNA sequence: TGTGCCAGCAGCGTAGCGGGGAGCACTGAAGCTTTCTTT. Translated: CASSVAGSTEAFF.